The T cell receptor (beta chain) described here comes from a study of shared clonotypes between healthy human individuals. Germline V lookup: CDR1 LGHNA, CDR2 YNFKEQ. V lost 3 bases and J lost 2, with 14 bases in between. The CDR3 is made up of 17 amino acids. Generated by immunoSEQ multiplex PCR, the TCRdb table keeps only in-frame clones and is missing some. The repertoire consists of 730,000 or so clones, with approximately 79% occurring once and the leading ten covering approximately 1.8%. This clone was recorded a few times. This clonotype was obtained from a woman in her twenties or thirties in good health. This sequence joins TRBV4-2 and TRBJ2-6; D remains ambiguous. Source material: memory CD4+ T cells sorted from blood. Subset noted: CD45RA-negative fraction. The CDR3 DNA follows: TGTGCCAGCAGCCACCCCCTCGGGTATGCTGGGGCCAACGTCCTGACTTTC. Translated: CASSHPLGYAGANVLTF.